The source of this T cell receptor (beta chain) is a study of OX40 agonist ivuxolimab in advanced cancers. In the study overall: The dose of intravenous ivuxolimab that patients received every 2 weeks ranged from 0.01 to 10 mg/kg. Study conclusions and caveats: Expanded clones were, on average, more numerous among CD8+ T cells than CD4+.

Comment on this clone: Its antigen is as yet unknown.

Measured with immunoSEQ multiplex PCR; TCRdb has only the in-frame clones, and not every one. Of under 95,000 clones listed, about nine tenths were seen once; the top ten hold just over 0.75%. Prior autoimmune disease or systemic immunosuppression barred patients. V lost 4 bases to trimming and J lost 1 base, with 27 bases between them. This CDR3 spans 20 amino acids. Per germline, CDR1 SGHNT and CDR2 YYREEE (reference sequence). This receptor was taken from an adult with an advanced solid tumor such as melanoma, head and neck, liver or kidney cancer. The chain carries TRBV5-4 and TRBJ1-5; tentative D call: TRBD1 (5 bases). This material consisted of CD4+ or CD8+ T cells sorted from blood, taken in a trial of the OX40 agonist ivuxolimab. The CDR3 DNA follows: TGTGCCAGCAGCCCGGTAACGGGGGGTCGGGAAGACCGGAGCAATCAGCCCCAGCATTTT. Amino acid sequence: CASSPVTGGREDRSNQPQHF.